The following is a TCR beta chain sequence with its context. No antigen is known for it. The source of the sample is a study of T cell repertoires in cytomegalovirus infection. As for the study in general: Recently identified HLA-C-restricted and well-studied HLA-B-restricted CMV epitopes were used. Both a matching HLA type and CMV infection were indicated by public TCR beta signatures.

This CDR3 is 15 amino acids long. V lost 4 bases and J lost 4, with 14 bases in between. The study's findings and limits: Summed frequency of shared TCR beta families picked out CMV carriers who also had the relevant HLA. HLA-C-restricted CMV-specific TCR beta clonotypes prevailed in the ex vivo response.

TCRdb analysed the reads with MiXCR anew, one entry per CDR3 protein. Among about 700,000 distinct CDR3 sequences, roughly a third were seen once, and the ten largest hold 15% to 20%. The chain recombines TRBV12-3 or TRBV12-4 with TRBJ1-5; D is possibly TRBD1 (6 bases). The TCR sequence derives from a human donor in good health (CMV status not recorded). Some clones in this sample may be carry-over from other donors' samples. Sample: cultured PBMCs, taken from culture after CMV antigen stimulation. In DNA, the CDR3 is TGTGCCAGCAGTTCCCTCGACAGGCCAAATCAGCCCCAGCATTTT. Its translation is CASSSLDRPNQPQHF.